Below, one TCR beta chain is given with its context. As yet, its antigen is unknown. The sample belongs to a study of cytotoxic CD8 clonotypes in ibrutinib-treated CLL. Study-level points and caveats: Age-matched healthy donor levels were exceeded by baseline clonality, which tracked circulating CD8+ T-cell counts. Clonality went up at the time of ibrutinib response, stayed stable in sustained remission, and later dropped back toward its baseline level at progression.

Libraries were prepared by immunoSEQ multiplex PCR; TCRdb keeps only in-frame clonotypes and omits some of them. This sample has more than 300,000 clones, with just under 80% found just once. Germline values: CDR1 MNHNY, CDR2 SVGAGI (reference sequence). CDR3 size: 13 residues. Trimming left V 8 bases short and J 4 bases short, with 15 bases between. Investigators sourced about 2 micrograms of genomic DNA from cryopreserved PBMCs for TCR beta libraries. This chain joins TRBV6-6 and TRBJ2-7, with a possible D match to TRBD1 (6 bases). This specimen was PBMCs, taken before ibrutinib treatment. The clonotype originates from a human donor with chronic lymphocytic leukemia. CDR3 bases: TGTGCCAGCTCGAGGGCAGGGGATTACGAGCAGTACTTC. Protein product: CASSRAGDYEQYF.